What follows are 27 T cell receptor beta chains derived from one specimen sequenced in a study of PD-1 blockade in mismatch repair-deficient tumors. Using immunoSEQ multiplex PCR, the repertoire was profiled, and TCRdb retains in-frame clones only, with some absent. Seen here are some 40,000 clones, over 80% observed once, and the top ten hold less than 1.3%. This sample comprised PBMCs, obtained approximately 9 months after starting pembrolizumab. The receptors stem from an adult with mismatch repair-deficient cancer.

V is TRBV7-9 and J is TRBJ2-1; 7 positions match TRBD2. V lost 1 base, J lost 7 bases, and 4 bases stayed unmatched. The germline CDR1 and CDR2 sequences are SEHNR and FQNEAQ (reference sequence). CDR3 length: 14 residues. The CDR3 loop reads CASSLDAGVNEQFF. CDR3 coding DNA: TGTGCCAGCAGCTTAGACGCGGGAGTTAATGAGCAGTTCTTC. The entire variable domain, with the rest obtained from reference TRBV7-9 and TRBJ2-1, is as follows: DTGVSQNPRHKITKRGQNVTFRCDPISEHNRLYWYRQTLGQGPEFLTYFQNEAQLEKSRLLSDRFSAERPKGSFSTLEIQRTEQGDSAMYLCASSLDAGVNEQFFGPGTRLTVL.

This clone was seen only a few times. The chain combines TRBV28 with TRBJ2-7; 10 bases fit TRBD2. The V and J ends lost 5 bases and 7 bases, in that order; junction bases with no gene match: 11. The CDR3 has 15 amino acids. Germline CDR1 and CDR2: MDHEN and SYDVKM. The CDR3 reads CASSPSLAGRREQYF. As DNA, the CDR3 is TGTGCCAGCAGTCCGTCACTAGCGGGGAGACGGGAGCAGTACTTC.

CDR3 in DNA: TGCGCCAGCAGCTTGACAGTGAACACTGAAGCTTTCTTT. Translated, it gives CASSLTVNTEAFF. The J gene is TRBJ1-1, the V gene TRBV5-1; D gene unclear. Germline loops: CDR1 SGHRS, CDR2 YFSETQ. This CDR3 comprises 13 residues. The V end lost 1 base, the J end lost 0 bases, and 4 bases lay between the germline ends. The full variable domain, completed using reference TRBV5-1 and TRBJ1-1, is KAGVTQTPRYLIKTRGQQVTLSCSPISGHRSVSWYQQTPGQGLQFLFEYFSETQRNKGNFPGRFSGRQFSNSRSEMNVSTLELGDSALYLCASSLTVNTEAFFGQGTRLTVV.

The V and J genes are TRBV6-1 and TRBJ2-1; 7 bases map to TRBD2. This CDR3 has 16 amino acids. V trimming: 1 base; J trimming: 2 bases; junction bases outside the gene matches: 5. Germline lookup yields CDR1 MNHNS and CDR2 SASEGT. CDR3 in amino acids: CASSEVGGRAYNEQFF. The CDR3 DNA reads as TGTGCCAGCAGTGAAGTTGGAGGGAGGGCCTACAATGAGCAGTTCTTC.

The chain recombines TRBV19 with TRBJ2-1; 10 bases line up with TRBD2. Germline V gene data show CDR1 as LNHDA and CDR2 as SQIVND (reference sequence). The CDR3 runs 18 residues. V shed 5 bases, J shed 0 bases, and the junction held 10 bases outside the gene matches. CDR3 region: CASSVGLADYSSYNEQFF. The CDR3 bases are TGTGCCAGTAGTGTTGGACTAGCGGACTATAGCTCCTACAATGAGCAGTTCTTC.

J is TRBJ2-5 and V is TRBV11-2, with 8 bases lining up with TRBD2. The CDR3 runs to 15 residues. Per the germline V gene, CDR1 is SGHAT and CDR2 is FQNNGV. V shed 0 bases and J 5 bases; nucleotides not matched to a gene: 5. CDR3 in DNA: TGTGCCAGCAGCTTAGAACGGGAGGGCCTCGAGACCCAGTACTTC. Protein: CASSLEREGLETQYF.

This clone was recorded a few times. The rearrangement joins TRBV25-1 to TRBJ2-2, with 7 bases identical to TRBD1. The V segment lost 5 bases and the J segment 5 bases; nucleotides outside the gene matches: 11. The CDR3 runs 16 residues. Germline V gene data show CDR1 as MGHDK and CDR2 as SYGVNS. This CDR3 is CASSNTGEGGTGELFF. DNA for the CDR3: TGTGCCAGCAGTAACACAGGGGAAGGTGGGACCGGGGAGCTGTTTTTT. The full variable domain, with the rest looked up from reference TRBV25-1 and TRBJ2-2, is EADIYQTPRYLVIGTGKKITLECSQTMGHDKMYWYQQDPGMELHLIHYSYGVNSTEKGDLSSESTVSRIRTEHFPLTLESARPSHTSQYLCASSNTGEGGTGELFFGEGSRLTVL.

The rearrangement links TRBV5-1 to TRBJ2-5; 11 nucleotides align to TRBD1. Near its end, the DNA agrees better with TRBJ2-7, so the J call may be wrong. The CDR3 consists of 15 residues. Germline V gene sequence: CDR1 SGHRS, CDR2 YFSETQ. For the CDR3, the DNA is TGCGCCAGCAGCTTCGGGACAGGGGGTACCTACGAGCAGTACTTC. It yields the protein CASSFGTGGTYEQYF.

V gene TRBV12-5 combines with J gene TRBJ2-2; 7 bases are shared with TRBD2. The CDR3 loop spans 16 amino acids. The germline gives CDR1 LGHNT, CDR2 FRNRAP. The J segment lost 3 bases and the V segment lost 4 bases, leaving 8 bases of the junction unmatched. CDR3 nucleotides: TGTGCTAGTGGTTGGGGCGGGAGAATGTACACCGGGGAGCTGTTTTTT. This translates into CASGWGGRMYTGELFF.

This clone was detected only once. The CDR3 nucleotides are TGTGCCAGCGAGGCTTACAATGAGCAGTTCTTC. Encoded protein: CASEAYNEQFF. This sequence joins TRBV6-5 and TRBJ2-1; D remains ambiguous. CDR1 MNHEY and CDR2 SVGAGI come from the germline V gene. The CDR3 runs 11 residues. V dropped 8 bases and J dropped 4 bases, with 6 bases sitting between them.

J is TRBJ1-5 and V is TRBV27, with a possible D match to TRBD1 (6 bases). This CDR3 is 15 amino acids long. The V gene's germline CDR1 is MNHEY and CDR2 SMNVEV (reference sequence). With 6 bases removed from V and 0 bases from J, the gap between germline ends came to 12 bases. The CDR3 DNA reads as TGTGCCAGCAGGCGGACAGATTCTAGCAATCAGCCCCAGCATTTT. It specifies CASRRTDSSNQPQHF.

This clone has just one count. This CDR3 is CASSPSGGLEHIQYF. The CDR3 region has the DNA TGTGCCAGCAGCCCGTCGGGGGGGCTGGAACACATTCAGTACTTC. This rearrangement joins TRBV5-4 to TRBJ2-4, with TRBD2 matching 8 bases. J gave up 8 bases and V 4 bases, and 11 bases lay outside the gene matches. The CDR3 sequence is 15 residues long. Germline V gene lookup returns CDR1 SGHNT and CDR2 YYREEE (reference sequence).

V and J are TRBV7-2 and TRBJ2-7; 8 bases match TRBD2. The V gene's germline CDR1 is SGHTA and CDR2 FQGNSA. The CDR3 is made up of 15 amino acids. The J segment lost 2 bases and the V segment lost 3 bases, leaving 6 bases of the junction unmatched. The CDR3 is CASSFQGSGTYEQYF. The CDR3 bases are TGTGCCAGCAGCTTTCAAGGTAGCGGGACCTACGAGCAGTACTTC.

V usage is TRBV5-1 and J usage is TRBJ2-2; TRBD2 matches at 7 bases. Germline CDR1 and CDR2: SGHRS and YFSETQ. Losses at the gene ends were 4 bases for V and 1 base for J; bases not matched to a gene: 4. CDR3 length equals 15 residues. CDR3 in amino acids: CASSLREQNTGELFF. The CDR3 coding sequence is TGCGCCAGCAGCCTGCGGGAGCAGAACACCGGGGAGCTGTTTTTT.

The chain links TRBV9 to TRBJ1-4; D may be TRBD1 (6 bases). The CDR3 has 14 amino acids. V dropped 0 bases and J dropped 8 bases, with 11 bases sitting between them. CDR1 and CDR2 from the germline V gene are SGDLS and YYNGEE. The CDR3 spells CASSVGDTVEKLFF. The CDR3 bases are TGTGCCAGCAGCGTAGGGGACACCGTGGAAAAACTGTTTTTT.

The V gene is TRBV5-6, the J gene TRBJ2-7; 8 bases match TRBD1. In germline, CDR1 is SGHDT, CDR2 YYEEEE. CDR3 length: 15 residues. Trimming at V came to 1 base and at J to 0 bases, leaving 3 bases not matched to a gene. Here the CDR3 reads CASSLSGQGSYEQYF. DNA for the CDR3: TGTGCCAGCAGCTTGAGCGGACAGGGCTCCTACGAGCAGTACTTC.

The chain recombines TRBV10-3 with TRBJ1-5; 7 bases align to TRBD1. The germline V gene has CDR1 ENHRY and CDR2 SYGVKD. This CDR3 has 14 residues. V gave up 3 bases and J gave up 5 bases; unmatched junction bases: 4. CDR3 coding DNA: TGTGCCATCAGTGACAGGCAGGGGGATCAGCCCCAGCATTTT. Encoded protein: CAISDRQGDQPQHF.

In its sample, this clone was seen once. This chain joins TRBV29-1 and TRBJ2-3, with 10 positions matching TRBD2. CDR1 and CDR2 from the germline V gene are SQVTM and ANQGSEA. The V gene end was trimmed by 6 bases and the J gene end by 3 bases; junction bases not matched to a gene: 9. The CDR3 is 15 amino acids. CDR3 in amino acids: CSVISGRLGTDTQYF. The CDR3 DNA sequence: TGCAGCGTGATTAGCGGGAGGTTGGGGACAGATACGCAGTATTTT.

A single count supports this clone. V usage is TRBV9 and J usage is TRBJ2-1; weak D call: TRBD2 (5 bases). Trimming took 4 bases from V and 6 from J, leaving 17 bases between them. Per germline, CDR1 SGDLS and CDR2 YYNGEE. This CDR3 has 15 residues. CDR3 region: CASSSTPSRGNEQFF. CDR3 DNA sequence: TGTGCCAGCAGCTCTACACCCAGTCGGGGCAATGAGCAGTTCTTC.

In this sample, this clone turned up once. The chain links TRBV14 to TRBJ2-1; D is perhaps TRBD2 (6 bases). Looked up from germline, CDR1 is SGHDN and CDR2 is FVKESK. The V and J ends lost 3 bases and 7 bases respectively, with 19 bases between them. The CDR3 has 16 residues. CDR3 amino acids: CASSQAQRLGGNEQFF. The CDR3 nucleotides read TGTGCCAGCAGCCAGGCTCAAAGACTAGGTGGGAATGAGCAGTTCTTC.

This rearrangement joins TRBV4-2 to TRBJ1-2; D not certain. Germline V gene sequence: CDR1 LGHNA, CDR2 YNFKEQ. The CDR3 is 14 residues long. The V gene lost 0 bases and the J gene lost 9 bases, with 14 bases spanning the gap. In nucleotides, the CDR3 is TGTGCCAGCAGCCAAGAAGGCGGGATAGATCGCTACACCTTC. Protein sequence: CASSQEGGIDRYTF.

The chain has TRBV5-6 and TRBJ2-7; weak D call: TRBD1 (5 bases). Per germline, CDR1 SGHDT and CDR2 YYEEEE. Trimming cost V 2 bases and J 3 bases, with 6 bases left between them. This CDR3 region has 12 residues. The CDR3 region has the DNA TGTGCCAGCAGCTTAAGGGGCTACGAGCAGTACTTC. It is translated as CASSLRGYEQYF.

This rearrangement joins TRBV27 to TRBJ2-7, with 9 bases matching TRBD2. CDR1 and CDR2 from the germline V gene are MNHEY and SMNVEV (reference sequence). Trimming took 0 bases from V and 7 from J; bases not matched to a gene: 4. The CDR3 has 14 amino acids. As DNA, the CDR3 is TGTGCCAGCAGTTTATCGGAGCTAGCGGGGGAGCAGTACTTC. Encoded protein: CASSLSELAGEQYF.

The J gene is TRBJ1-4, the V gene TRBV2, with 7 bases matching TRBD1. The CDR3 has 14 amino acids. Germline V lookup: CDR1 SNHLY, CDR2 FYNNEI. J lost 10 bases, V lost 8 bases, and 13 bases had no gene match. The CDR3 nucleotides are TGTGCCAGCGGAGATACAGGGGTGACGGCAAAACTGTTTTTT. Encoded protein: CASGDTGVTAKLFF.

This sequence joins TRBV27 and TRBJ1-2; D gene unclear. Germline loops: CDR1 MNHEY, CDR2 SMNVEV (reference sequence). V gave up 5 bases and J gave up 2 bases, with 12 bases separating them. This CDR3 is built from 14 residues. The CDR3 DNA is TGTGCCAGCAGTCCTCGGGAAGAAAACTATGGCTACACCTTC. Translating it yields CASSPREENYGYTF.

This clone has a handful of counts. This chain joins TRBV5-1 and TRBJ1-1, with a possible D match to TRBD1 (5 bases). Trimming stripped 5 bases from V and 1 base from J, with 12 bases between. From germline, CDR1 is SGHRS and CDR2 YFSETQ. The CDR3 length is 14 residues. Written as DNA, the CDR3 is TGCGCCAGCAGGGTAGAAGGGGCGAACACTGAAGCTTTCTTT. It specifies CASRVEGANTEAFF.

The V gene is TRBV5-1, the J gene TRBJ2-1, with 10 positions matching TRBD2. The length of the CDR3 is 17 residues. J was trimmed by 4 bases and V by 6 bases; bases with no gene match: 13. Germline loops: CDR1 SGHRS, CDR2 YFSETQ. CDR3 loop: CASTPGLAVLRYNEQFF. The CDR3 DNA reads TGCGCCAGCACGCCTGGACTAGCGGTCCTAAGGTACAATGAGCAGTTCTTC.